These 4 T cell receptor beta chains were all obtained from the same sample, sequenced in a study of T cell clusters in autoimmune cytopenias. Multiplex touch-down PCR amplified TRB using TRB-A and TRB-B pools in one tube. TCRdb reprocessed the multiplex PCR reads and reports one entry per CDR3 protein, with no DNA. The sample holds about 1,400 distinct CDR3 sequences. Each sample's input was around 270 ng genomic DNA, 38,000 or so genome equivalents. Separately, the same data were catalogued under a study of T cell repertoires in aging, cancer and after chemotherapy.

Sequenced sample: peripheral blood. All receptors derive from a human donor with chronic lymphocytic leukemia.

The genes are TRBV7-9 and TRBJ2-2; the D call of TRBD2 rests on TCRdb alone, since no DNA is present to check it. This CDR3 region has 16 residues. Germline V lookup: CDR1 SEHNR, CDR2 FQNEAQ (reference sequence). This CDR3 reads CASSTPTSIHTGELFF. The whole variable domain, filled in from reference TRBV7-9 and TRBJ2-2, reads DTGVSQNPRHKITKRGQNVTFRCDPISEHNRLYWYRQTLGQGPEFLTYFQNEAQLEKSRLLSDRFSAERPKGSFSTLEIQRTEQGDSAMYLCASSTPTSIHTGELFFGEGSRLTVL.

The rearrangement joins TRBV5-1 to TRBJ1-1; TCRdb reports TRBD1, a call that lacks DNA to check it against. Germline V gene data show CDR1 as SGHRS and CDR2 as YFSETQ. This CDR3 contains 12 residues. CDR3 sequence reads: CASSIRGTEAFF.

This clonotype is deemed medium-sized by its frequency. The CDR3 loop is CSAAQGGNQPQHF. The chain carries TRBV29-1 and TRBJ1-5; TCRdb selects TRBD1, and the lack of DNA leaves this call unchecked. The germline V gene has CDR1 SQVTM and CDR2 ANQGSEA. CDR3 size: 13 residues.

This clonotype is medium-sized by frequency. The CDR3 sequence: CASSLVLDEQFF. The rearrangement uses TRBV5-6 and TRBJ2-1. The CDR3 has 12 amino acids. The germline gives CDR1 SGHDT, CDR2 YYEEEE.